The 17 T cell receptor beta chains reported below all come from one sample, sequenced in a study of blood T cell repertoires in COVID-19. The repertoire was sequenced with immunoSEQ multiplex PCR; TCRdb's copy has only in-frame clones and lacks some. The table includes 100,000 to 150,000 clones, around nine tenths detected once. Material: peripheral blood. The receptors were sampled from a woman between 65 and 79 years old with COVID-19, enrolled during active disease.

This sequence joins TRBV25-1 and TRBJ1-2, with TRBD1 matching 12 bases. V lost 3 bases to trimming and J lost 8 bases; unmatched junction nucleotides: 10. The germline V gene has CDR1 MGHDK and CDR2 SYGVNS. The CDR3 spans 16 residues. This CDR3 is CASSDPGQGAVRGYTF. Written as DNA, the CDR3 is TGTGCCAGCAGTGATCCGGGACAGGGGGCAGTACGAGGCTACACCTTC.

This sequence joins TRBV7-2 and TRBJ1-5; D gene ambiguous. V was cut by 1 base and J by 4 bases, with 11 bases left in between. The CDR3 is 15 residues long. Per the germline V gene, CDR1 is SGHTA and CDR2 is FQGNSA. In DNA form, the CDR3 reads TGTGCCAGCAGCTTAGTGGGTCAGGTTAATCAGCCCCAGCATTTT. Residues: CASSLVGQVNQPQHF.

The chain uses TRBV28 and TRBJ1-5; 8 nucleotides align to TRBD1. The germline V gene has CDR1 MDHEN and CDR2 SYDVKM. V was pared by 4 bases and J by 7 bases, with 6 bases of the junction left unmatched. This CDR3 contains 14 residues. CDR3 DNA: TGTGCCAGCAGTTACGGACAGGGTAAACAGCCCCAGCATTTT. The encoded protein is CASSYGQGKQPQHF.

The chain links TRBV5-1 to TRBJ1-2, with 9 positions matching TRBD1. The CDR3 contains 17 residues. J gave up 3 bases and V 5 bases, and 14 bases lay outside the gene matches. CDR1 SGHRS and CDR2 YFSETQ come from the germline V gene. The CDR3 is CASRQSYRQGEDYGYTF. CDR3 DNA: TGCGCCAGCAGGCAATCATACCGACAGGGGGAGGACTATGGCTACACCTTC.

The chain joins TRBV12-1 to TRBJ2-5; the table assigns TRBD2, which was not confirmed against the DNA. TRBV12-1 is a recognized pseudogene. This CDR3 has 16 residues. This chain's CDR3 is CASSFGELSAQETQYF. CDR3 bases: TGTGCCAGCAGCTTTGGTGAACTAAGCGCCCAAGAGACCCAGTACTTC.

The chain uses TRBV11-2 and TRBJ2-3; D is perhaps TRBD2 (7 bases). There are 17 residues in the CDR3. Germline CDR1 SGHAT, CDR2 FQNNGV. Deletions cut 0 bases from V and 5 bases from J, with 18 bases between. The CDR3 here is CASSLDLGGGAGDTQYF. The CDR3, as DNA: TGTGCCAGCAGCTTAGACCTTGGTGGGGGGGCCGGAGATACGCAGTATTTT.

The chain employs TRBV5-1 and TRBJ1-6, with D unresolved. Germline loops: CDR1 SGHRS, CDR2 YFSETQ. Trimming cost V 4 bases and J 2 bases, with 10 bases left between them. CDR3 size: 15 residues. The DNA of the CDR3 is TGCGCCAGCAGCATTTTGGAGGCCTATAATTCACCCCTCCACTTT. Its protein is CASSILEAYNSPLHF.

This clone was observed at least ten times. The chain links TRBV5-1 to TRBJ1-3; D gene ambiguous. The ends were cut back, 0 bases at V and 0 bases at J, with 4 bases in the middle. This CDR3 spans 14 amino acids. Germline V gene data show CDR1 as SGHRS and CDR2 as YFSETQ. The CDR3 reads CASSLGDSGNTIYF. CDR3 bases: TGCGCCAGCAGCTTGGGCGACTCTGGAAACACCATATATTTT.

The chain joins TRBV28 to TRBJ1-5; D is unclear. Germline CDR1 reads MDHEN; CDR2 reads SYDVKM. The length of the CDR3 is 14 residues. Trimming took 2 bases from V and 3 from J, leaving 8 bases between them. The CDR3 protein is CASSLIQSNQPQHF. The CDR3 bases are TGTGCCAGCAGTTTAATACAGTCCAATCAGCCCCAGCATTTT.

The V call is TRBV10-2, the J call TRBJ2-1; TRBD2 matches 8 bases. The germline V gene encodes CDR1 WSHSY and CDR2 SAAADI. V gave up 1 base and J gave up 5 bases; unmatched junction bases: 4. This CDR3 spans 15 amino acids. CDR3 protein: CASSEWRGANNEQFF. The CDR3, as DNA: TGCGCCAGCAGTGAGTGGCGGGGGGCCAACAATGAGCAGTTCTTC.

This clone has just one count. CDR3 sequence (DNA): TGTGCCAGCAGCCAGGACAGAGAGCAGTACTTC. Protein: CASSQDREQYF. This rearrangement joins TRBV7-2 to TRBJ2-7; TRBD1 is a possible D gene (6 bases). In germline, CDR1 is SGHTA, CDR2 FQGNSA. The V and J ends lost 5 bases and 7 bases respectively, with 9 bases between them. The CDR3 is 11 residues long.

Here the CDR3 reads CASSTDRGSEKLFF. The CDR3 DNA reads TGTGCCAGCAGTACCGACAGGGGGTCTGAAAAACTGTTTTTT. The chain recombines TRBV2 with TRBJ1-4, with 9 bases identical to TRBD1. The CDR3 has 14 amino acids. V lost 5 bases to trimming and J lost 7 bases; unmatched junction nucleotides: 5. Germline-derived CDR1 and CDR2 are SNHLY and FYNNEI.

The chain combines TRBV5-1 with TRBJ1-1; a possible D gene is TRBD1 (5 bases). Germline loops: CDR1 SGHRS, CDR2 YFSETQ. Trimming took 2 bases from V and 4 from J, leaving 9 bases between them. The CDR3 has 13 amino acids. CDR3: CASSFSRGTEAFF. As DNA, the CDR3 is TGCGCCAGCAGCTTCTCTAGGGGCACTGAAGCTTTCTTT.

The rearrangement uses TRBV10-3 and TRBJ2-3, with 7 bases that match TRBD2. From germline, CDR1 is ENHRY and CDR2 SYGVKD. Losses at the gene ends were 6 bases for V and 5 bases for J; bases not matched to a gene: 8. The length of the CDR3 is 14 residues. CDR3: CAISPLGGGDTQYF. For the CDR3, the DNA is TGTGCCATCAGCCCCTTGGGGGGGGGAGATACGCAGTATTTT.

The chain has TRBV21-1 and TRBJ1-2; the table names TRBD1, a call not compared with the DNA. TRBV21-1 is a listed pseudogene. This CDR3 is 14 amino acids long. The CDR3 region is CAHRGRGPSNGYTF. In DNA form, the CDR3 reads TGTGCCCATCGGGGCAGGGGGCCCTCAAATGGCTACACCTTC.

The chain joins TRBV2 to TRBJ2-2; D may be TRBD1 (6 bases). This CDR3 has 14 residues. The V gene's germline CDR1 is SNHLY and CDR2 FYNNEI. Trimming shortened V by 4 bases and J by 2 bases, and 8 bases separated the two germline ends. The CDR3 reads CASSGQVNTGELFF. The CDR3 DNA sequence: TGTGCCAGCAGTGGACAGGTTAACACCGGGGAGCTGTTTTTT. Complete variable domain (other parts from reference TRBV2 and TRBJ2-2): EPEVTQTPSHQVTQMGQEVILRCVPISNHLYFYWYRQILGQKVEFLVSFYNNEISEKSEIFDDQFSVERPDGSNFTLKIRSTKLEDSAMYFCASSGQVNTGELFFGEGSRLTVL.

The V and J genes are TRBV20-1 and TRBJ2-5; 7 bases match TRBD2. The CDR3 length is 13 residues. J gave up 2 bases and V 3 bases, and 3 bases lay outside the gene matches. CDR1 and CDR2 (germline): DFQATT, SNEGSKA (reference sequence). Here the CDR3 DNA reads TGCAGTGCTAGTCCCGGGGGGCAAGAGACCCAGTACTTC. Translated, it gives CSASPGGQETQYF.